The rows below give T cell receptor beta chains drawn from one sample of a study of T-cell reconstitution after alpha-beta-depleted transplantation in children. One entry per CDR3 protein results from TCRdb running MiXCR on the PCR reads. Of a few hundred thousand distinct CDR3 sequences detected, about a quarter appear once; the ten largest clones hold around 36%. Sequenced material: PBMCs, taken before TCRalphabeta/CD19-depleted stem cell transplant. Receptor source: a boy younger than two with Wiskott-Aldrich syndrome, due to receive a stem cell transplant. CDR3s include the opening cysteine and the closing phenylalanine or tryptophan. D genes are given only for firm matches. Only part of the rows carry a size: once, few, many, or a class if the clone is expanded.

v_gene: TRBV15
d_gene: NA
abundance: NA
j_gene: TRBJ2-7
CDR3aa: CATSRDRGVRVKQYF
CDR3nt: TGTGCCACCAGCAGAGATCGGGGCGTAAGGGTGAAGCAGTACTTC

v_gene: TRBV12-3/TRBV12-4
d_gene: TRBD2
abundance: NA
j_gene: TRBJ2-5
CDR3aa: CASSSGTSRGETQYF
CDR3nt: TGTGCCAGCAGTTCCGGGACTAGCCGAGGGGAGACCCAGTACTTC

v_gene: TRBV5-1
d_gene: NA
abundance: NA
j_gene: TRBJ1-6
CDR3aa: CASSPRLGIANSPLHF
CDR3nt: TGCGCCAGCAGCCCCCGCCTGGGTATCGCAAATTCACCCCTCCACTTT

v_gene: TRBV12-3/TRBV12-4
d_gene: NA
abundance: NA
j_gene: TRBJ2-2
CDR3aa: CASSRGGSNTGELFF
CDR3nt: TGTGCCAGCAGTCGAGGGGGGTCGAACACCGGGGAGCTGTTTTTT

v_gene: TRBV6-4
d_gene: NA
abundance: NA
j_gene: TRBJ2-7
CDR3aa: CASSDTGTDYEQYF
CDR3nt: TGTGCCAGCAGTGACACAGGGACCGACTACGAGCAGTACTTC

v_gene: TRBV5-1
d_gene: NA
abundance: NA
j_gene: TRBJ2-5
CDR3aa: CASSLGFSETQYF
CDR3nt: TGCGCCAGCAGCTTGGGGTTTTCGGAGACCCAGTACTTC

v_gene: TRBV27
d_gene: NA
abundance: once
j_gene: TRBJ2-3
CDR3aa: CASSFLQAPDTQYF
CDR3nt: TGTGCCAGCAGTTTCCTCCAAGCTCCAGATACGCAGTATTTT

v_gene: TRBV20-1
d_gene: NA
abundance: few
j_gene: TRBJ1-4
CDR3aa: CSARDSGPFNNEKLFF
CDR3nt: TGCAGTGCTAGAGATTCAGGTCCCTTTAATAATGAAAAACTGTTTTTT

v_gene: TRBV2
d_gene: NA
abundance: few
j_gene: TRBJ2-7
CDR3aa: CASSAVNYEQYF
CDR3nt: TGTGCCAGCAGTGCGGTCAACTACGAGCAGTACTTC

v_gene: TRBV6-1
d_gene: NA
abundance: NA
j_gene: TRBJ2-7
CDR3aa: CASSGGTGTYYEQYF
CDR3nt: TGTGCCAGCAGTGGGGGGACCGGTACCTACTACGAGCAGTACTTC

v_gene: TRBV29-1
d_gene: TRBD2
abundance: few
j_gene: TRBJ2-5
CDR3aa: CSALAGGKTQYF
CDR3nt: TGCAGCGCACTAGCGGGAGGGAAGACCCAGTACTTC

v_gene: TRBV29-1
d_gene: NA
abundance: NA
j_gene: TRBJ2-7
CDR3aa: CSGISGSYEQYF
CDR3nt: TGCAGCGGTATTAGCGGCTCCTACGAGCAGTACTTC

v_gene: TRBV25-1
d_gene: NA
abundance: few
j_gene: TRBJ1-5
CDR3aa: CASSEAGGVQYSNQPQHF
CDR3nt: TGTGCCAGCAGTGAAGCGGGGGGCGTTCAATATAGCAATCAGCCCCAGCATTTT

v_gene: TRBV3-1
d_gene: TRBD2
abundance: NA
j_gene: TRBJ2-7
CDR3aa: CASSLSGTTTEEQYF
CDR3nt: TGTGCCAGCAGCCTCTCCGGGACTACGACGGAAGAGCAGTACTTC

v_gene: TRBV11-1
d_gene: TRBD2
abundance: NA
j_gene: TRBJ2-1
CDR3aa: CASSSRGTSGRLYNEQFF
CDR3nt: TGTGCCAGCAGCTCACGCGGGACTAGCGGGAGGCTGTACAATGAGCAGTTCTTC

v_gene: TRBV28
d_gene: NA
abundance: few
j_gene: TRBJ2-7
CDR3aa: CASTGGFPYEQYF
CDR3nt: TGTGCCAGCACAGGAGGCTTCCCCTACGAGCAGTACTTC

v_gene: TRBV5-1
d_gene: NA
abundance: few
j_gene: TRBJ2-6
CDR3aa: CASSLSQVTGANVLTF
CDR3nt: TGCGCCAGCAGCCTATCACAGGTCACTGGGGCCAACGTCCTGACTTTC

v_gene: TRBV20-1
d_gene: TRBD1
abundance: NA
j_gene: TRBJ1-3
CDR3aa: CSAPTGAGNTIYF
CDR3nt: TGCAGTGCTCCGACAGGGGCTGGAAACACCATATATTTT

v_gene: TRBV6-5
d_gene: NA
abundance: few
j_gene: TRBJ2-3
CDR3aa: CASSYGLVGGTDTQYF
CDR3nt: TGTGCCAGCAGTTACGGTTTGGTTGGGGGCACAGATACGCAGTATTTT

v_gene: TRBV12-3/TRBV12-4
d_gene: NA
abundance: NA
j_gene: TRBJ2-7
CDR3aa: CASSFFGGLYEQYF
CDR3nt: TGTGCCAGCAGTTTCTTTGGGGGCTTGTACGAGCAGTACTTC

v_gene: TRBV20-1
d_gene: TRBD2
abundance: NA
j_gene: TRBJ2-7
CDR3aa: CSARRGLAGYEQYF
CDR3nt: TGCAGTGCTAGGAGGGGACTAGCGGGCTACGAGCAGTACTTC

v_gene: TRBV12-3/TRBV12-4
d_gene: NA
abundance: NA
j_gene: TRBJ2-1
CDR3aa: CASSLSRWGAPNEQFF
CDR3nt: TGTGCCAGCAGTTTATCCCGATGGGGGGCGCCCAATGAGCAGTTCTTC

v_gene: TRBV10-1
d_gene: NA
abundance: NA
j_gene: TRBJ2-2
CDR3aa: CASSETKVWNTGELFF
CDR3nt: TGCGCCAGCAGTGAGACCAAAGTGTGGAACACCGGGGAGCTGTTTTTT

v_gene: TRBV5-1
d_gene: NA
abundance: NA
j_gene: TRBJ1-3
CDR3aa: CASSLAVGTSGNTIYF
CDR3nt: TGCGCCAGCAGCTTGGCGGTGGGAACGTCTGGAAACACCATATATTTT

v_gene: TRBV6-1
d_gene: TRBD2
abundance: few
j_gene: TRBJ2-1
CDR3aa: CASSRGLAGNQFF
CDR3nt: TGTGCCAGCAGTCGGGGACTAGCGGGAAACCAGTTCTTC

v_gene: TRBV5-1
d_gene: NA
abundance: NA
j_gene: TRBJ2-7
CDR3aa: CASSLEGPQGKQYF
CDR3nt: TGCGCCAGCAGCTTGGAAGGGCCGCAGGGGAAGCAGTACTTC

v_gene: TRBV19
d_gene: NA
abundance: NA
j_gene: TRBJ1-1
CDR3aa: CASSRDYTEAFF
CDR3nt: TGTGCCAGTAGTCGGGACTACACTGAAGCTTTCTTT

v_gene: TRBV5-1
d_gene: NA
abundance: NA
j_gene: TRBJ2-3
CDR3aa: CASSPNRWGDTNTDTQYF
CDR3nt: TGCGCCAGCAGCCCTAACCGGTGGGGGGACACAAACACAGATACGCAGTATTTT

v_gene: TRBV12-3/TRBV12-4
d_gene: NA
abundance: NA
j_gene: TRBJ2-2
CDR3aa: CASSLSRAGLFF
CDR3nt: TGTGCCAGCAGTTTATCTAGAGCTGGGCTGTTTTTT

v_gene: TRBV4-1
d_gene: NA
abundance: few
j_gene: TRBJ2-7
CDR3aa: CASSQETEGVLRSYEQYF
CDR3nt: TGCGCCAGCAGCCAAGAAACGGAAGGGGTTCTTAGGTCCTACGAGCAGTACTTC

v_gene: TRBV9
d_gene: TRBD2
abundance: few
j_gene: TRBJ2-1
CDR3aa: CASSRGTSGSGDEQFF
CDR3nt: TGTGCCAGCAGCAGAGGGACTAGCGGGAGCGGCGATGAGCAGTTCTTC

v_gene: TRBV12-3/TRBV12-4
d_gene: NA
abundance: few
j_gene: TRBJ2-3
CDR3aa: CASRPTSGTFTDTQYF
CDR3nt: TGTGCCAGCAGGCCCACGTCCGGGACATTCACAGATACGCAGTATTTT

v_gene: TRBV6-1
d_gene: TRBD1
abundance: NA
j_gene: TRBJ1-3
CDR3aa: CASSRQGSSGNTIYF
CDR3nt: TGTGCCAGCAGCCGACAGGGGAGCTCTGGAAACACCATATATTTT

v_gene: TRBV20-1
d_gene: NA
abundance: few
j_gene: TRBJ2-1
CDR3aa: CSAREWSGLYNEQFF
CDR3nt: TGCAGTGCTAGAGAGTGGTCCGGACTCTACAATGAGCAGTTCTTC

v_gene: TRBV5-1
d_gene: NA
abundance: NA
j_gene: TRBJ1-6
CDR3aa: CASRSRSDNSPLHF
CDR3nt: TGCGCCAGCAGATCCCGGTCGGATAATTCACCCCTCCACTTT

v_gene: TRBV9
d_gene: NA
abundance: NA
j_gene: TRBJ2-1
CDR3aa: CASSVEAVYNEQFF
CDR3nt: TGTGCCAGCAGCGTAGAGGCAGTCTACAATGAGCAGTTCTTC

v_gene: TRBV7-2
d_gene: NA
abundance: NA
j_gene: TRBJ2-7
CDR3aa: CASSPRRQGRYEQYF
CDR3nt: TGTGCCAGCAGCCCCCGGCGCCAGGGTCGGTACGAGCAGTACTTC

v_gene: TRBV7-2
d_gene: NA
abundance: few
j_gene: TRBJ2-1
CDR3aa: CASSLKRQNYNEQFF
CDR3nt: TGTGCCAGCAGCCTAAAGCGGCAGAACTACAATGAGCAGTTCTTC

v_gene: TRBV12-3/TRBV12-4
d_gene: TRBD1
abundance: few
j_gene: TRBJ2-7
CDR3aa: CASSTRDRGPVTEQYF
CDR3nt: TGTGCCAGCAGTACCCGGGACAGGGGGCCAGTAACGGAGCAGTACTTC

v_gene: TRBV29-1
d_gene: NA
abundance: few
j_gene: TRBJ1-1
CDR3aa: CSSSGQGSSLGTEAFF
CDR3nt: TGCAGCTCTTCGGGGCAGGGGTCCTCTCTGGGCACTGAAGCTTTCTTT

v_gene: TRBV7-6
d_gene: NA
abundance: NA
j_gene: TRBJ1-2
CDR3aa: CASSLLSGSLYGYTF
CDR3nt: TGTGCCAGCAGCTTATTGTCGGGCAGTCTCTATGGCTACACCTTC

v_gene: TRBV3-1
d_gene: TRBD2
abundance: NA
j_gene: TRBJ2-1
CDR3aa: CASSQGTSWYNEQFF
CDR3nt: TGTGCCAGCAGCCAAGGGACTAGTTGGTACAATGAGCAGTTCTTC

v_gene: TRBV27
d_gene: NA
abundance: many
j_gene: TRBJ2-1
CDR3aa: CASSLSGREGQNNEQFF
CDR3nt: TGTGCCAGCAGTTTATCTGGAAGGGAGGGACAGAACAATGAGCAGTTCTTC

v_gene: TRBV7-3
d_gene: TRBD2
abundance: NA
j_gene: TRBJ2-2
CDR3aa: CASSSFSGAGTGELFF
CDR3nt: TGTGCCAGCAGCTCTTTCAGCGGGGCGGGCACCGGGGAGCTGTTTTTT

v_gene: TRBV29-1
d_gene: TRBD1
abundance: few
j_gene: TRBJ1-1
CDR3aa: CSVDRGLTEAFF
CDR3nt: TGCAGCGTTGACAGGGGGCTTACTGAAGCTTTCTTT